This T cell receptor beta chain was observed in a study of cytomegalovirus exposure and HLA in healthy donors. Both 60 Vbeta primers and 13 Jbeta primers went into the PCR. This table comes from immunoSEQ multiplex PCR, and its TCRdb copy is limited to in-frame clones, with some not included. The table includes over 150,000 clones, over 65% detected once. This clone turned up a few times. The CDR3 runs to 17 residues. Trimming shortened V by 1 base and J by 6 bases, and 18 bases separated the two germline ends. Looked up from germline, CDR1 is MGHRA and CDR2 is YSYEKL. Sample: PBMCs. The sequence derives from a woman aged 60 to 75 in good health and CMV-seropositive. The chain couples TRBV4-1 to TRBJ2-2; possibly TRBD2 for D (7 bases). CDR3 protein: CASSQGLLGGGSGELFF. In nucleotides, the CDR3 is TGCGCCAGCAGCCAAGGTTTGCTGGGAGGGGGTTCCGGGGAGCTGTTTTTT.